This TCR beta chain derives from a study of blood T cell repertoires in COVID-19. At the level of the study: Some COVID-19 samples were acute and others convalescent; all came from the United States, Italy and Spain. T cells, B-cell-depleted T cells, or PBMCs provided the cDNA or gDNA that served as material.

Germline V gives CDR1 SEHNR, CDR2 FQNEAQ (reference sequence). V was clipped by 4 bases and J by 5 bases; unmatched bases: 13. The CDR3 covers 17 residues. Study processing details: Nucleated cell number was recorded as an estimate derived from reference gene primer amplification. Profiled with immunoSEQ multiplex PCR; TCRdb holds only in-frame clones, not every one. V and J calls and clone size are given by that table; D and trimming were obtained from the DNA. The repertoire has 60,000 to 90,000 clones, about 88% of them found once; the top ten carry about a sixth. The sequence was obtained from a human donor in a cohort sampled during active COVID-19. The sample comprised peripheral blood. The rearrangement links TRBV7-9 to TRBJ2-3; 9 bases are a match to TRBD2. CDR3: CASSSEGGGGVRDTQYF. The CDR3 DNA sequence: TGTGCCAGCAGCTCCGAGGGTGGCGGGGGGGTCAGAGATACGCAGTATTTT.